These 32 T cell receptor beta chains were sequenced from one sample in a study of cytomegalovirus exposure and HLA in healthy donors. Primers for the PCR totalled 60 Vbeta and 13 Jbeta. The protocol was immunoSEQ multiplex PCR, while the TCRdb copy is restricted to in-frame clones and leaves out a portion. The repertoire consists of some 110,000 clones, with roughly 82% occurring once and the leading ten covering roughly 6%. Sequenced sample: PBMCs. These TCRs come from a woman between 45 and 60 years old in good health and CMV-seropositive.

CDR3 sequence: CASSLRVAGGSYVGNTIYF. CDR3 DNA: TGTGCCAGCAGCTTACGAGTCGCAGGGGGCTCTTATGTCGGAAACACCATATATTTT. The V call is TRBV7-2, the J call TRBJ1-3; TRBD1 matches 8 bases. The trim removed 2 bases at V and 4 bases at J, leaving 16 bases unmatched. This CDR3 region has 19 residues. Germline V CDR1 and CDR2: SGHTA, FQGNSA. The full variable domain, rest sourced from reference TRBV7-2 and TRBJ1-3, is GAGVSQSPSNKVTEKGKDVELRCDPISGHTALYWYRQSLGQGLEFLIYFQGNSAPDKSGLPSDRFSAERTGGSVSTLTIQRTQQEDSAVYLCASSLRVAGGSYVGNTIYFGEGSWLTVV.

This chain connects TRBV7-6 to TRBJ1-3; no reliable D call. This CDR3 comprises 15 residues. V dropped 5 bases and J dropped 1 base, with 12 bases sitting between them. The germline V gene has CDR1 SGHVS and CDR2 FNYEAQ. This chain's CDR3 is CASSPSGDSGNTIYF. CDR3 in DNA: TGTGCCAGCAGCCCAAGCGGGGATTCTGGAAACACCATATATTTT.

This chain joins TRBV2 and TRBJ2-7, with D possibly matching TRBD2 (5 bases). Per the germline V gene, CDR1 is SNHLY and CDR2 is FYNNEI. Between the trimmed V and J ends, which lost 6 bases and 7 bases, there was a span of 19 bases. The length of the CDR3 is 14 residues. In DNA form, the CDR3 reads TGTGCCAGCAGGAGGGCCGTCCCCCTGGGGGAGCAGTACTTC. Its translation is CASRRAVPLGEQYF.

Relative to its sample, this clone is medium-sized. The rearrangement joins TRBV4-1 to TRBJ1-5; D is unclear. CDR3 length equals 16 residues. V gave up 0 bases and J gave up 0 bases, with 9 bases separating them. Germline V gene data show CDR1 as MGHRA and CDR2 as YSYEKL. The CDR3 loop reads CASSQERAGSNQPQHF. CDR3 in DNA: TGCGCCAGCAGCCAAGAGCGGGCAGGTAGCAATCAGCCCCAGCATTTT.

The chain joins TRBV9 to TRBJ2-1, with TRBD1 as a possible D gene (5 bases). The germline V gene encodes CDR1 SGDLS and CDR2 YYNGEE. This CDR3 is built from 20 residues. V gave up 0 bases and J gave up 6 bases, with 28 bases separating them. The CDR3 loop is CASSVGGSSGIRHPSNEQFF. CDR3 sequence (DNA): TGTGCCAGCAGCGTAGGGGGCTCGAGTGGGATTCGACACCCTTCCAATGAGCAGTTCTTC.

The rearrangement links TRBV18 to TRBJ2-1; 9 bases line up with TRBD1. The CDR3 is 15 amino acids. V dropped 3 bases and J dropped 5; count of bases not matched to a gene: 5. Germline V gene sequence: CDR1 KGHSH, CDR2 LQKENI. The chain's CDR3 is CASSPYRGPDNEQFF. CDR3 in DNA: TGTGCCAGCTCACCTTACAGGGGGCCCGACAATGAGCAGTTCTTC.

The V gene is TRBV6-5, the J gene TRBJ1-1; weak D call: TRBD1 (5 bases). The germline gives CDR1 MNHEY, CDR2 SVGAGI. V dropped 2 bases and J dropped 0 bases, with 7 bases sitting between them. The CDR3 is 14 amino acids. The CDR3 DNA is TGTGCCAGCAGTTACGGGGGGATGAACACTGAAGCTTTCTTT. Protein product: CASSYGGMNTEAFF.

The V and J genes are TRBV5-1 and TRBJ1-2, with D maybe TRBD1 (6 bases). The CDR3 length is 14 residues. V lost 4 bases and J lost 7, with 17 bases in between. Germline CDR1 is SGHRS and CDR2 is YFSETQ. Here the CDR3 reads CASSLVDRTGGYTF. The CDR3 nucleotides read TGCGCCAGCAGCCTCGTAGACAGGACGGGTGGCTACACCTTC.

The genes are TRBV6-5 and TRBJ1-2, with D possibly TRBD1 on 6 matching bases. Germline V CDR1 and CDR2: MNHEY, SVGAGI. V lost 7 bases to trimming and J lost 2 bases, with 14 bases between them. CDR3 size: 14 residues. The DNA of the CDR3 is TGTGCCAGCAAGTCCCCCGGGACAAACTATGGCTACACCTTC. This sequence encodes CASKSPGTNYGYTF.

This chain joins TRBV5-1 and TRBJ1-4; TRBD1 matches 7 bases. The V segment lost 4 bases and the J segment 8 bases; nucleotides outside the gene matches: 8. The CDR3 covers 14 residues. Germline V gene sequence: CDR1 SGHRS, CDR2 YFSETQ. CDR3 loop: CASSIQGSREKLFF. In DNA, the CDR3 is TGCGCCAGCAGCATACAGGGGAGTAGGGAAAAACTGTTTTTT.

The chain has TRBV11-2 and TRBJ1-3, with a tentative D call TRBD1 (5 bases). Germline-derived CDR1 and CDR2 are SGHAT and FQNNGV. V lost 4 bases and J lost 0, with 16 bases in between. The CDR3 runs 17 residues. Here the CDR3 DNA reads TGTGCCAGCAGCTACGAACAGGCTCTCCTCTCTGGAAACACCATATATTTT. Translation gives CASSYEQALLSGNTIYF.

This chain uses TRBV4-3 with TRBJ2-1; 10 bases agree with TRBD2. CDR3 length: 18 residues. The germline V gene encodes CDR1 LGHNA and CDR2 YSLEER. V lost 0 bases and J lost 5; bases outside the gene matches: 10. The CDR3 DNA reads as TGCGCCAGCAGCCAAGATCCCCCAGGAGCGGGGGGGAACAATGAGCAGTTCTTC. As protein: CASSQDPPGAGGNNEQFF.

The chain has TRBV5-4 and TRBJ2-1; possibly TRBD2 for D (5 bases). The germline V gene encodes CDR1 SGHNT and CDR2 YYREEE (reference sequence). V gave up 4 bases and J gave up 8 bases, with 16 bases separating them. CDR3 size: 14 residues. The CDR3 DNA reads as TGTGCCAGCAGCGGAGCGACTAACGGCGATGAGCAGTTCTTC. Translated: CASSGATNGDEQFF.

V is TRBV5-4 and J is TRBJ2-3; 11 bases are a match to TRBD2. Germline trimming cut 0 bases from V and 4 bases from J; bases unmatched to any gene: 1. CDR1 is SGHNT and CDR2 is YYREEE in the germline V gene (reference sequence). The CDR3 runs to 15 residues. The CDR3 DNA is TGTGCCAGCAGCTTGGGACTAGCGGGGTCAGATACGCAGTATTTT. It is translated as CASSLGLAGSDTQYF.

The rearrangement uses TRBV7-6 and TRBJ1-2; 8 bases fit TRBD1. The CDR3 is made up of 15 amino acids. CDR1 is SGHVS, CDR2 FNYEAQ, per germline. The V and J ends lost 2 bases and 3 bases, in that order; junction bases with no gene match: 5. The CDR3 DNA follows: TGTGCCAGCAGCTTAATGGCAGGGGGCGACTATGGCTACACCTTC. Translating gives CASSLMAGGDYGYTF.

This chain joins TRBV11-2 and TRBJ1-1; 10 nucleotides agree with TRBD1. Germline-derived CDR1 and CDR2 are SGHAT and FQNNGV. The V gene end was trimmed by 3 bases and the J gene end by 1 base; junction bases not matched to a gene: 8. CDR3 length: 17 amino acids. CDR3 DNA: TGTGCCAGCAGCTTGGTGACAGGGGGCCTCTCGAACACTGAAGCTTTCTTT. Translating gives CASSLVTGGLSNTEAFF. The full variable domain, rest sourced from reference TRBV11-2 and TRBJ1-1, is EAGVAQSPRYKIIEKRQSVAFWCNPISGHATLYWYQQILGQGPKLLIQFQNNGVVDDSQLPKDRFSAERLKGVDSTLKIQPAKLEDSAVYLCASSLVTGGLSNTEAFFGQGTRLTVV.

This chain connects TRBV5-6 to TRBJ2-2, with D uncertain. Looked up from germline, CDR1 is SGHDT and CDR2 is YYEEEE. The length of the CDR3 is 11 residues. With 3 bases removed from V and 6 bases from J, the gap between germline ends came to 3 bases. The CDR3 reads CASSSAGELFF. The CDR3 coding sequence is TGTGCCAGCAGCTCGGCCGGGGAGCTGTTTTTT.

This chain uses TRBV7-9 with TRBJ2-7; 10 bases map to TRBD1. Germline V gene sequence: CDR1 SEHNR, CDR2 FQNEAQ (reference sequence). With V trimmed by 5 bases and J by 7 bases, 8 bases remained unmatched. This CDR3 has 14 residues. The CDR3 DNA follows: TGTGCCAGCAGCCGGGGACAGGGGTCGGATGAGCAGTACTTC. Its translation is CASSRGQGSDEQYF. The full variable domain, in which reference TRBV7-9 and TRBJ2-7 provide the parts outside the CDR3, is DTGVSQNPRHKITKRGQNVTFRCDPISEHNRLYWYRQTLGQGPEFLTYFQNEAQLEKSRLLSDRFSAERPKGSFSTLEIQRTEQGDSAMYLCASSRGQGSDEQYFGPGTRLTVT.

The chain carries TRBV9 and TRBJ2-3; TRBD2 matches at 12 bases. The CDR3 contains 17 residues. J was trimmed by 7 bases and V by 0 bases; bases with no gene match: 9. Germline CDR1 SGDLS, CDR2 YYNGEE. The chain's CDR3 is CASSVGGLAGGLNTQYF. In DNA form, the CDR3 reads TGTGCCAGCAGCGTAGGGGGGCTAGCGGGGGGGTTAAATACGCAGTATTTT.

The chain joins TRBV7-2 to TRBJ2-5; 7 nucleotides agree with TRBD1. Germline assignment: CDR1 SGHTA and CDR2 FQGNSA. This CDR3 has 15 residues. V was pared by 6 bases and J by 11 bases, with 18 bases of the junction left unmatched. DNA of the CDR3: TGTGCCAGCAGTTCTACCGCCGGGACAGCTATGGGGCAGTACTTC. Amino acid sequence: CASSSTAGTAMGQYF.

This clone occurred a few times. This chain joins TRBV6-5 and TRBJ1-6, with 9 bases aligning to TRBD1. Germline trimming cut 2 bases from V and 12 bases from J; bases unmatched to any gene: 5. Germline values: CDR1 MNHEY, CDR2 SVGAGI. The CDR3 has 14 residues. The CDR3 bases are TGTGCCAGCAGTTACGAGGACAGGGGTCTACCCCTCCACTTT. This encodes CASSYEDRGLPLHF.

In its sample, this clone was seen once. The CDR3 DNA reads as TGTGCCAGCTCGGGACAGGTGAACACTGAAGCTTTCTTT. It is translated as CASSGQVNTEAFF. This chain connects TRBV6-5 to TRBJ1-1; 8 bases map to TRBD1. Germline assignment: CDR1 MNHEY and CDR2 SVGAGI. The CDR3 has 13 residues. V lost 8 bases and J lost 0; bases outside the gene matches: 2.

This chain uses TRBV27 with TRBJ2-5, with D maybe TRBD2 (6 bases). V was cut by 6 bases and J by 9 bases, with 14 bases left in between. The CDR3 totals 12 residues. Germline V lookup: CDR1 MNHEY, CDR2 SMNVEV (reference sequence). DNA for the CDR3: TGTGCCAGCAGAGTCCCGGGGAGGCCCCAGTACTTC. Encoded protein: CASRVPGRPQYF.

This chain links TRBV5-1 with TRBJ2-2; tentatively, D is TRBD1 (5 bases). V gave up 6 bases and J gave up 0 bases, with 9 bases separating them. The CDR3 totals 14 residues. In germline, CDR1 is SGHRS, CDR2 YFSETQ. The CDR3 coding sequence is TGCGCCAGCAAATCAGGGCCGAACACCGGGGAGCTGTTTTTT. Translating it yields CASKSGPNTGELFF. The complete variable domain, with remaining parts taken from reference TRBV5-1 and TRBJ2-2, reads KAGVTQTPRYLIKTRGQQVTLSCSPISGHRSVSWYQQTPGQGLQFLFEYFSETQRNKGNFPGRFSGRQFSNSRSEMNVSTLELGDSALYLCASKSGPNTGELFFGEGSRLTVL.

A single count supports this clone. The V gene is TRBV30, the J gene TRBJ2-1, with 14 bases identical to TRBD2. This CDR3 has 17 amino acids. The germline gives CDR1 GTSNPN, CDR2 SVGIG (reference sequence). V lost 2 bases, J lost 10 bases, and 13 bases stayed unmatched. CDR3 nucleotide sequence: TGTGCCTGGAGTAAGGGACTAGCGGGGGCCCGCGCAGTGGAGCAGTTCTTC. Translation: CAWSKGLAGARAVEQFF. Together with reference TRBV30 and TRBJ2-1, the CDR3 gives the full variable domain: SQTIHQWPATLVQPVGSPLSLECTVEGTSNPNLYWYRQAAGRGLQLLFYSVGIGQISSEVPQNLSASRPQDRQFILSSKKLLLSDSGFYLCAWSKGLAGARAVEQFFGPGTRLTVL.

The V call is TRBV19, the J call TRBJ1-5; 7 bases are shared with TRBD1. Germline trimming cut 3 bases from V and 0 bases from J; bases unmatched to any gene: 8. From germline, CDR1 is LNHDA and CDR2 SQIVND (reference sequence). The CDR3 is 17 amino acids. Here the CDR3 reads CASSISTGAYSNQPQHF. The CDR3 DNA reads as TGTGCCAGTAGTATCAGCACAGGGGCTTATAGCAATCAGCCCCAGCATTTT. The entire variable domain, with the rest obtained from reference TRBV19 and TRBJ1-5, is as follows: DGGITQSPKYLFRKEGQNVTLSCEQNLNHDAMYWYRQDPGQGLRLIYYSQIVNDFQKGDIAEGYSVSREKKESFPLTVTSAQKNPTAFYLCASSISTGAYSNQPQHFGDGTRLSIL.

This clone was picked up one time. The V gene is TRBV5-1, the J gene TRBJ1-4; no reliable D call. CDR3 length: 12 residues. The germline CDR1 and CDR2 sequences are SGHRS and YFSETQ. Trimming stripped 4 bases from V and 5 bases from J, with 6 bases between. CDR3 sequence: CASSLENEKLFF. The CDR3 DNA reads TGCGCCAGCAGCCTTGAGAATGAAAAACTGTTTTTT.

This sequence joins TRBV5-5 and TRBJ1-2, with TRBD1 matching over 8 bases. Germline V gives CDR1 SGHKS, CDR2 YYEKEE (reference sequence). This CDR3 has 15 residues. V shed 2 bases, J shed 3 bases, and the junction held 6 bases outside the gene matches. CDR3 nucleotides: TGTGCCAGCAGCTTAGTTGGACAGGGAGACTATGGCTACACCTTC. This gives the protein CASSLVGQGDYGYTF.

V gene TRBV29-1 combines with J gene TRBJ2-1; 9 nucleotides match TRBD2. The length of the CDR3 is 17 residues. Trimming at V came to 2 bases and at J to 2 bases, leaving 10 bases not matched to a gene. CDR1 is SQVTM, CDR2 ANQGSEA, per germline. The CDR3 is CSVEFASGGSAYNEQFF. CDR3 in DNA: TGCAGCGTTGAATTCGCGAGCGGGGGGTCAGCCTACAATGAGCAGTTCTTC.

The chain employs TRBV6-5 and TRBJ2-5; 8 bases are a match to TRBD2. Per the germline V gene, CDR1 is MNHEY and CDR2 is SVGAGI. The CDR3 spans 14 residues. J lost 2 bases, V lost 6 bases, and 5 bases had no gene match. For the CDR3, the DNA is TGTGCCAGCAGAAACGGGGGGGCGCAAGAGACCCAGTACTTC. Encoded protein: CASRNGGAQETQYF.

The CDR3 reads CASSQGTGGLGKLFF. The CDR3 bases are TGTGCCAGCAGCCAAGGGACAGGGGGCTTGGGAAAACTGTTTTTT. This rearrangement joins TRBV4-2 to TRBJ1-4; TRBD1 matches 11 bases. Germline V lookup: CDR1 LGHNA, CDR2 YNFKEQ. CDR3 length equals 15 residues. V trimming: 1 base; J trimming: 10 bases; junction bases outside the gene matches: 5.

The rearrangement links TRBV27 to TRBJ2-4, with a weak D call TRBD1 (6 bases). The CDR3 contains 14 residues. The V gene's germline CDR1 is MNHEY and CDR2 SMNVEV (reference sequence). With 6 bases removed from V and 7 bases from J, the gap between germline ends came to 16 bases. The CDR3, as DNA: TGTGCCAGCAGACTTGACAGGAACAATAACATTCAGTACTTC. Encoded protein: CASRLDRNNNIQYF.